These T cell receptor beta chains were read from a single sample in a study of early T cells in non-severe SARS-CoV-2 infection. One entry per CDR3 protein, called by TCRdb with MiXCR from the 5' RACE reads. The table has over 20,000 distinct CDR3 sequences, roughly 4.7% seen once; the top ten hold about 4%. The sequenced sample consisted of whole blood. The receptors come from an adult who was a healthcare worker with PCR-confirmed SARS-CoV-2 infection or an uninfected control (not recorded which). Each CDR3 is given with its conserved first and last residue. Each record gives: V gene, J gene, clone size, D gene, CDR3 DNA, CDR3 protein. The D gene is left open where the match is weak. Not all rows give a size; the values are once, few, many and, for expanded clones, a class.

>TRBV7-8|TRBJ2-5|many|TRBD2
TGTGCCAGCAGCTTATTCGGGACTAGCCTAGGGGAGACCCAGTACTTC
CASSLFGTSLGETQYF
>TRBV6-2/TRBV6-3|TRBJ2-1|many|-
TGTGCCAGCAGTTACCCCCAACAGGGTTATTACAATGAGCAGTTCTTC
CASSYPQQGYYNEQFF
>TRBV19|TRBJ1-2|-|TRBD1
TGTGCCAGTAGTACCCAAGACAGGGGGAACTATGGCTACACCTTC
CASSTQDRGNYGYTF
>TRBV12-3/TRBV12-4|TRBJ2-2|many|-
TGTGCCAGTCAACCCGACACCGGGGAGCTGTTTTTT
CASQPDTGELFF
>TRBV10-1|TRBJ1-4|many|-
TGCGCCAGCTTTTTTTTATGCAGCATGAATGAAAAACTGTTTTTT
CASFFLCSMNEKLFF
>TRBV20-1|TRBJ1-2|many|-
TGCAGTGCTAGAGATTCAAGAGGTAGTGCGAACTATGGCTACACCTTC
CSARDSRGSANYGYTF
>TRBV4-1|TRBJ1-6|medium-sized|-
TGCGCCAGCACCCCGGAGGGGTTGCATAATTCACCCCTCCACTTT
CASTPEGLHNSPLHF
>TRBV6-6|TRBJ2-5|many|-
TGTGCCAGCAGTTACAGAGAGACCCAGTACTTC
CASSYRETQYF
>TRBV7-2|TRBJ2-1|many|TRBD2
TGTGCCAGCAGCTTAGATGCTAGCGGGGTCTATGAGCAGTTCTTC
CASSLDASGVYEQFF
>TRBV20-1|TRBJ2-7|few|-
TGCAGTGCTCCAGCGCCAGCGGACTACGAGCAGTACTTC
CSAPAPADYEQYF
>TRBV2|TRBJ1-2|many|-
TGTGCCAGCAGAGTGACAGCTAACTATGGCTACACCTTC
CASRVTANYGYTF
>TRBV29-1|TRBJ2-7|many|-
TGCAGCGTTGTAGGACATGGGGCTGGGAGCGACGAGCAGTACTTC
CSVVGHGAGSDEQYF
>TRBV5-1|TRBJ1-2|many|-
TGCGCCAGCAGCTTCGCCCGGGACCGAGATGGCTACACCTTC
CASSFARDRDGYTF
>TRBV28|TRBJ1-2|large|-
TGTGCCAGCAGTCTAGGGGATAGTGGCTACACCTTC
CASSLGDSGYTF
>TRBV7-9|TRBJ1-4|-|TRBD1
TGTGCCAGCAGCAGGGCCGGGACAGAGGCTAATGAAAAACTGTTTTTT
CASSRAGTEANEKLFF
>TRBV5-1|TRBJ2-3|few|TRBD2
TGCGCCAGCAGCTTGAGACTAGCGGGGGGTACAGATACGCAGTATTTT
CASSLRLAGGTDTQYF
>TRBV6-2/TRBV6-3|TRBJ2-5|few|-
TGTGCCAGCAGTTGGACGGGAGAGGAGACCCAGTACTTC
CASSWTGEETQYF
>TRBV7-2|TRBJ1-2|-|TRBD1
TGTGCCAGCAGCCGAACAGGGGTCCTTGGCTACACCTTC
CASSRTGVLGYTF
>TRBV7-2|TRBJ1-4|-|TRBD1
TGTGCCAGCAGCCGAGTGGGACAGGGAGGTGAAAAACTGTTTTTT
CASSRVGQGGEKLFF
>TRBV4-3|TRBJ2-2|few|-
TGCGCCAGCAGCCAAGTACGAGCCGGGGAGCTGTTTTTT
CASSQVRAGELFF
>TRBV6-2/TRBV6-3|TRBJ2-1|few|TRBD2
TGTGCCAGCAGTTACGGCGCGGGGGGGCGTAATGAGCAGTTCTTC
CASSYGAGGRNEQFF
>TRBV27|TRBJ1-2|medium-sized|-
TGTGCCAGCACGGGAGGCAACTATGGCTACACCTTC
CASTGGNYGYTF
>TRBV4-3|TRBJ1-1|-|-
TGCGCCAGCAGCCCCCAGACAGGAACTGAAGCTTTCTTT
CASSPQTGTEAFF
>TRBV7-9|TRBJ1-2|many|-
TGTGCCAGCAGCTTAGGGGGCGGCTATGGCTACACCTTC
CASSLGGGYGYTF
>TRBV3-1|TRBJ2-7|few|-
TGTGCCAGCAGCCAAGCTTCCGAGCAGTACTTC
CASSQASEQYF
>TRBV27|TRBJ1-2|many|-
TGTGCCAGCAGTTCTGGACCAAATTCACCTTATGGCTACACCTTC
CASSSGPNSPYGYTF
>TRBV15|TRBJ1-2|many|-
TGTGCCACCAGCGGAAGAAGTCGTGGCTACACCTTC
CATSGRSRGYTF